This TCR beta chain was obtained from a study of T cells after yellow fever vaccination. Notes on the study in general: Few clonotypes appeared in both CD4 and CD8 compartments. Weaker in magnitude, the secondary response showed a faster peak on day 5 versus 15.

The authors made TCR cDNA by 5'RACE template switching, adding a universal primer site and UMIs. Each CDR3 protein gets one entry after TCRdb re-called the 5' RACE reads with MiXCR. The sample lists 100,000 to 150,000 distinct CDR3 sequences, over 8% occurring once. This clonotype was picked up many times. What it binds is unknown. The V and J ends lost 1 base and 2 bases respectively, with 9 bases between them. The CDR3 sequence is 15 residues long. Germline CDR1 is SGHVS and CDR2 is FQNEAQ. Specimen: CD8+ T cells sorted from PBMCs, collected on the day of the yellow fever booster vaccination. This TCR came from a man younger than 35 who received the YFV17D yellow fever vaccine. V and J are TRBV7-8 and TRBJ2-1, with a possible D match to TRBD1 (6 bases). CDR3 nucleotide sequence: TGTGCCAGCAGCTTAGGCAGGGGTGCCTACAATGAGCAGTTCTTC. Translating gives CASSLGRGAYNEQFF.